This passage covers 17 T cell receptor beta chains from one sample sequenced in a study of T cells in narcolepsy. Sequenced by immunoSEQ multiplex PCR; TCRdb stores in-frame clones only, minus some. Among about 34,000 clones listed, more than 75% were seen once. What was sequenced was CD45RA- memory CD4+ T cells from PBMCs. All receptors derive from a human donor with narcolepsy.

The gene calls are TRBV15 and TRBJ1-1, with a weak D call TRBD1 (5 bases). The germline gives CDR1 LNHNV, CDR2 YYDKDF (reference sequence). Trimming took 6 bases from V and 5 from J, leaving 22 bases between them. CDR3 length equals 16 residues. The CDR3 region is CATRPPAGGKWTEAFF. CDR3 nucleotide sequence: TGTGCCACCAGACCCCCGGCCGGGGGGAAATGGACTGAAGCTTTCTTT.

V is TRBV19 and J is TRBJ2-5, with D uncertain. Germline assignment: CDR1 LNHDA and CDR2 SQIVND (reference sequence). The CDR3 is made up of 15 amino acids. Between the trimmed V and J ends, which lost 6 bases and 2 bases, there was a span of 16 bases. CDR3 nucleotide sequence: TGTGCCAGTAGCCCGATTGGGCAGTCTCAAGAGACCCAGTACTTC. The encoded protein is CASSPIGQSQETQYF.

This clone occurred a few times. V and J are TRBV6-1 and TRBJ1-4; tentative D call: TRBD1 (6 bases). Germline V gives CDR1 MNHNS, CDR2 SASEGT. The germline V and J ends were trimmed by 5 bases and 1 base, with 8 bases remaining between them. This CDR3 is built from 14 residues. CDR3 nucleotides: TGTGCCAGCAGTTCGGACAGAACTAATGAAAAACTGTTTTTT. Amino acid sequence: CASSSDRTNEKLFF.

This rearrangement joins TRBV6-1 to TRBJ2-5; 7 bases fit TRBD2. CDR1 and CDR2 (germline): MNHNS, SASEGT. The CDR3 contains 16 residues. The V segment lost 4 bases and the J segment 4 bases; nucleotides outside the gene matches: 12. The CDR3 coding sequence is TGTGCCAGCAGTGGCGATCAGCGGGGCAGTCGAGAGACCCAGTACTTC. Its translation: CASSGDQRGSRETQYF.

The genes are TRBV6-6 and TRBJ2-7, with unresolved D. Germline assignment: CDR1 MNHNY and CDR2 SVGAGI (reference sequence). Trimming pared 8 bases from V and 2 bases from J, leaving 10 bases between. This CDR3 contains 12 residues. CDR3 loop: CASGKKTYEQYF. CDR3 nucleotides: TGTGCCAGCGGGAAGAAGACCTACGAGCAGTACTTC.

This chain joins TRBV2 and TRBJ2-1; D unclear. Looked up from germline, CDR1 is SNHLY and CDR2 is FYNNEI. Trimming removed 4 bases from V and 2 bases from J, with 3 bases in between. The CDR3 covers 12 residues. CDR3 protein: CASSVAYNEQFF. The CDR3 region has the DNA TGTGCCAGCAGTGTCGCCTACAATGAGCAGTTCTTC.

CDR3 protein: CASSLSGAGELFF. DNA for the CDR3: TGTGCCAGCAGCTTGTCAGGGGCGGGGGAGCTGTTTTTT. The chain couples TRBV11-1 to TRBJ2-2, with D possibly TRBD1 on 6 matching bases. Trimming took off 3 bases at V and 8 bases at J, with 10 bases between the two ends. Germline assignment: CDR1 SGHAT and CDR2 FQDESV (reference sequence). The CDR3 spans 13 residues.

The V call is TRBV7-8, the J call TRBJ2-7; D gene uncertain. Germline loops: CDR1 SGHVS, CDR2 FQNEAQ. The CDR3 has 14 residues. V was clipped by 1 base and J by 6 bases, with 13 bases between them. The CDR3 is CASSLGLRSPEQYF. The CDR3 nucleotides are TGTGCCAGCAGCTTAGGACTCCGGTCCCCCGAGCAGTACTTC.

The genes are TRBV6-6 and TRBJ2-3; D is unresolved. This CDR3 contains 12 residues. Trimming removed 10 bases from V and 4 bases from J, with 12 bases in between. Germline loops: CDR1 MNHNY, CDR2 SVGAGI (reference sequence). The CDR3 nucleotides read TGTGCCACTTCCTTTCTATCAGATACGCAGTATTTT. It translates to CATSFLSDTQYF.

The J gene is TRBJ2-5, the V gene TRBV9; D is ambiguous. Trimming cost V 4 bases and J 5 bases, with 15 bases left between them. Looked up from germline, CDR1 is SGDLS and CDR2 is YYNGEE. The CDR3 is made up of 14 amino acids. The CDR3 coding sequence is TGTGCCAGCAGCCCAGGTCGGCCCCCTGAGACCCAGTACTTC. It yields the protein CASSPGRPPETQYF.

The chain links TRBV21-1 to TRBJ2-7; the DNA was not used to check the table's D call, TRBD2. TRBV21-1 is a documented pseudogene. The CDR3 loop spans 16 amino acids. The CDR3 loop reads CASSKGGLGIIYEQYF. The CDR3 DNA sequence: TGTGCCAGCAGCAAAGGGGGACTGGGGATCATCTACGAGCAGTACTTC.

This clone was counted once. The rearrangement links TRBV18 to TRBJ2-1, with a weak D call TRBD1 (6 bases). Trimming pared 6 bases from V and 4 bases from J, leaving 16 bases between. This CDR3 has 15 residues. Germline V gene sequence: CDR1 KGHSH, CDR2 LQKENI. This CDR3 is CASSATGTGYNEQFF. The CDR3 DNA sequence: TGTGCCAGCTCGGCTACAGGGACGGGGTACAATGAGCAGTTCTTC.

The chain is built from TRBV30 and TRBJ2-1, with 8 bases that match TRBD2. The CDR3 is made up of 15 amino acids. Per the germline V gene, CDR1 is GTSNPN and CDR2 is SVGIG (reference sequence). V trimming: 3 bases; J trimming: 0 bases; junction bases outside the gene matches: 4. CDR3 nucleotides: TGTGCCTGGAGGGCCCGGGAGGGCTCCTACAATGAGCAGTTCTTC. Translated, it gives CAWRAREGSYNEQFF.

V usage is TRBV6-5 and J usage is TRBJ1-1; 9 positions match TRBD1. CDR3 length equals 14 residues. V gave up 4 bases and J gave up 4 bases; unmatched junction bases: 4. Germline-derived CDR1 and CDR2 are MNHEY and SVGAGI. In DNA form, the CDR3 reads TGTGCCAGCAGTTGGACAGGGGTTGGCACTGAAGCTTTCTTT. Its translation is CASSWTGVGTEAFF.

This chain links TRBV6-6 with TRBJ1-6; D ambiguous. V shed 5 bases and J shed 1 base, with 6 bases lying between them. Germline assignment: CDR1 MNHNY and CDR2 SVGAGI (reference sequence). The CDR3 extends over 14 amino acids. The chain's CDR3 is CASSPGSYNSPLHF. Here the CDR3 DNA reads TGTGCCAGCAGTCCCGGGTCCTATAATTCACCCCTCCACTTT.

The chain recombines TRBV27 with TRBJ2-3; TRBD1 matches 8 bases. Germline CDR1 MNHEY, CDR2 SMNVEV (reference sequence). V lost 6 bases and J lost 4; bases outside the gene matches: 12. The CDR3 contains 16 residues. The CDR3 nucleotides are TGTGCCAGCAGACTCCGGGACAGGCCCAACCCAGATACGCAGTATTTT. Protein sequence: CASRLRDRPNPDTQYF.

This chain uses TRBV6-9 with TRBJ1-3, with D unclear. The CDR3 covers 15 residues. Trimming shortened V by 5 bases and J by 2 bases, and 13 bases separated the two germline ends. Germline V gives CDR1 MNHGY, CDR2 SVAAGI. For the CDR3, the DNA is TGTGCCAGCAGTGTCTTACGGGTGACTGGAAACACCATATATTTT. Its protein is CASSVLRVTGNTIYF.